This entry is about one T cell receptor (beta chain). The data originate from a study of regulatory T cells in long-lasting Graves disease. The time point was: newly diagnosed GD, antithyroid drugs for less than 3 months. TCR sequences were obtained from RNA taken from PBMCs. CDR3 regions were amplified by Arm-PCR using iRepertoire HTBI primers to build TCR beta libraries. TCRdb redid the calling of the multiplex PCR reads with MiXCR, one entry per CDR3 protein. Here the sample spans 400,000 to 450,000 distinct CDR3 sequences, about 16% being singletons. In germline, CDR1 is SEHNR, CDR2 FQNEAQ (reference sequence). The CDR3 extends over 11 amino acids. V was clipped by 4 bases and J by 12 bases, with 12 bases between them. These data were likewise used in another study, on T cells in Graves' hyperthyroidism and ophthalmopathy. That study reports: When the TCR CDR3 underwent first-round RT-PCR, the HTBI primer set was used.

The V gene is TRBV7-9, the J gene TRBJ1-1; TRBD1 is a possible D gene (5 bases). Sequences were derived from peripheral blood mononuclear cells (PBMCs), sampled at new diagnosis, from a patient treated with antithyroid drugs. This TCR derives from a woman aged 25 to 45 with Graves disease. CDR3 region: CASSSIRGPFF. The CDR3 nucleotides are TGTGCCAGCAGCTCCATCCGGGGCCCTTTCTTT.